The 24 T cell receptor beta chains below were found in one sample sequenced in a study of long-term antiretroviral therapy in people with HIV. Sequencing used immunoSEQ v3.0 at survey level. This table comes from immunoSEQ multiplex PCR, and its TCRdb copy is limited to in-frame clones, with some not included. Of approximately 47,000 clones listed, around 80% are singletons. Sequenced material: unsorted PBMCs, taken 0.8 years after starting antiretroviral therapy. These TCRs come from a woman aged 18-35 years with HIV.

This chain links TRBV10-3 with TRBJ2-5; tentative D call: TRBD2 (6 bases). The CDR3 consists of 15 residues. CDR1 and CDR2 from the germline V gene are ENHRY and SYGVKD. Trimming shortened V by 0 bases and J by 4 bases, and 12 bases separated the two germline ends. For the CDR3, the DNA is TGTGCCATCAGTGAGTCGCGTGGAGGGGCAGAGACCCAGTACTTC. It translates to CAISESRGGAETQYF.

The rearrangement uses TRBV27 and TRBJ2-7, with 9 bases matching TRBD1. With V trimmed by 6 bases and J by 1 base, 10 bases remained unmatched. This CDR3 is 16 amino acids long. Germline V gives CDR1 MNHEY, CDR2 SMNVEV (reference sequence). The CDR3 sequence: CASRWKPGQGSYEQYF. CDR3 in DNA: TGTGCCAGCAGATGGAAACCGGGACAGGGATCCTACGAGCAGTACTTC.

This sequence joins TRBV5-1 and TRBJ2-5; D gene unclear. V was shortened by 0 bases and J by 2 bases, with 8 bases between the two germline ends. CDR1 and CDR2 from the germline V gene are SGHRS and YFSETQ. This CDR3 has 14 amino acids. Written as DNA, the CDR3 is TGCGCCAGCAGCTTGGAAGGCAGACAAGAGACCCAGTACTTC. Translated, it gives CASSLEGRQETQYF. The whole variable domain, filled in from reference TRBV5-1 and TRBJ2-5, reads KAGVTQTPRYLIKTRGQQVTLSCSPISGHRSVSWYQQTPGQGLQFLFEYFSETQRNKGNFPGRFSGRQFSNSRSEMNVSTLELGDSALYLCASSLEGRQETQYFGPGTRLLVL.

The chain couples TRBV19 to TRBJ1-5; D might be TRBD1 (6 bases). The CDR3 sequence is 15 residues long. V shed 5 bases and J shed 7 bases, with 18 bases lying between them. CDR1 is LNHDA, CDR2 SQIVND, per germline (reference sequence). The CDR3 reads CASSSPTGRGQPQHF. Written as DNA, the CDR3 is TGTGCCAGTAGTTCCCCTACAGGGAGGGGGCAGCCCCAGCATTTT.

The rearrangement uses TRBV6-5 and TRBJ2-1, with 8 bases lining up with TRBD1. The J segment lost 6 bases and the V segment lost 6 bases, leaving 10 bases of the junction unmatched. CDR3 length: 15 residues. Germline-derived CDR1 and CDR2 are MNHEY and SVGAGI. CDR3 sequence reads: CASRPGTGYINEQFF. CDR3 nucleotides: TGTGCCAGCAGGCCCGGGACAGGTTACATCAATGAGCAGTTCTTC.

This clone was detected only once. V usage is TRBV6-1 and J usage is TRBJ1-2; tentatively, D is TRBD1 (6 bases). CDR3 length: 14 amino acids. Germline V CDR1 and CDR2: MNHNS, SASEGT. The V end was cut by 6 bases, the J end by 5 bases, with 16 bases between. CDR3 DNA: TGTGCCAGCAGAGGGGGAAACGGGGTGTATGGCTACACCTTC. It yields the protein CASRGGNGVYGYTF.

In this sample, this clone turned up a few times. The chain employs TRBV7-9 and TRBJ2-7; no definite D call. Germline-derived CDR1 and CDR2 are SEHNR and FQNEAQ (reference sequence). The CDR3 consists of 13 residues. Trimming shortened V by 0 bases and J by 3 bases, and 6 bases separated the two germline ends. CDR3 DNA sequence: TGTGCCAGCAGCTTAGCGCCAATCTACGAGCAGTACTTC. It encodes CASSLAPIYEQYF.

The chain joins TRBV5-6 to TRBJ2-7; 8 bases agree with TRBD2. V was pared by 0 bases and J by 2 bases, with 4 bases of the junction left unmatched. This CDR3 contains 15 residues. From germline, CDR1 is SGHDT and CDR2 YYEEEE. CDR3 loop: CASSLGGRIAYEQYF. In DNA form, the CDR3 reads TGTGCCAGCAGCTTGGGCGGGAGGATAGCCTACGAGCAGTACTTC.

The gene calls are TRBV7-6 and TRBJ2-7; 7 bases map to TRBD2. V was clipped by 0 bases and J by 4 bases; unmatched bases: 12. Germline loops: CDR1 SGHVS, CDR2 FNYEAQ. The CDR3 consists of 17 residues. CDR3 protein: CASSLAQAGAPQYEQYF. CDR3 in DNA: TGTGCCAGCAGCTTAGCGCAGGCGGGAGCCCCGCAGTACGAGCAGTACTTC.

The chain is built from TRBV2 and TRBJ2-5; D remains unclear. This CDR3 contains 16 residues. Germline V CDR1 and CDR2: SNHLY, FYNNEI. Deletions cut 8 bases from V and 1 base from J, with 20 bases between. CDR3 in amino acids: CASVGTEESLQETQYF. DNA for the CDR3: TGTGCCAGCGTAGGTACAGAAGAATCGCTCCAAGAGACCCAGTACTTC. Combining the CDR3 with reference TRBV2 and TRBJ2-5 gives the whole variable domain EPEVTQTPSHQVTQMGQEVILRCVPISNHLYFYWYRQILGQKVEFLVSFYNNEISEKSEIFDDQFSVERPDGSNFTLKIRSTKLEDSAMYFCASVGTEESLQETQYFGPGTRLLVL.

The chain combines TRBV4-3 with TRBJ1-2, with D possibly being TRBD1 (5 bases). The CDR3 extends over 17 amino acids. Germline V CDR1 and CDR2: LGHNA, YSLEER. Trimming left V 0 bases short and J 3 bases short, with 17 bases between. The CDR3 bases are TGCGCCAGCAGCCAAGATAGTTTCGGGGCAGACTACTATGGCTACACCTTC. It encodes CASSQDSFGADYYGYTF.

The chain employs TRBV29-1 and TRBJ2-7; D is tentatively TRBD1 or TRBD2 (5 bases each). This CDR3 comprises 13 residues. The ends were cut back, 6 bases at V and 0 bases at J, with 12 bases in the middle. CDR1 and CDR2 from the germline V gene are SQVTM and ANQGSEA. DNA for the CDR3: TGCAGCGTGCGAGAGGGGAGCTCCTACGAGCAGTACTTC. Translating it yields CSVREGSSYEQYF.

The V gene is TRBV18, the J gene TRBJ2-7; 8 bases fit TRBD1. Unmatched junction bases numbered 13, after V lost 2 bases and J lost 7 bases. CDR1 is KGHSH, CDR2 LQKENI, per germline. The CDR3 runs 16 residues. CDR3 protein: CASSPARGRGLEEQYF. CDR3 nucleotide sequence: TGTGCCAGCTCACCAGCTAGAGGCAGGGGGCTGGAGGAGCAGTACTTC.

The gene calls are TRBV5-1 and TRBJ2-7; 14 nucleotides line up with TRBD2. There are 15 residues in the CDR3. The V gene's germline CDR1 is SGHRS and CDR2 YFSETQ. Trimming removed 5 bases from V and 3 bases from J; junction bases left unmatched: 4. The CDR3 region is CASSPTSGRDYEQYF. The CDR3 nucleotides are TGCGCCAGCAGTCCGACTAGCGGGAGGGACTACGAGCAGTACTTC.

The gene calls are TRBV4-1 and TRBJ2-4, with TRBD2 matching 11 bases. This CDR3 contains 18 residues. V gave up 4 bases and J gave up 3 bases; unmatched junction bases: 11. The germline V gene has CDR1 MGHRA and CDR2 YSYEKL. CDR3 nucleotide sequence: TGCGCCAGCAGCCCGGGACTAGCGGAGGGGTGGGGCAAAAACATTCAGTACTTC. Residues: CASSPGLAEGWGKNIQYF.

This clone has more than one count but fewer than ten. The genes are TRBV6-5 and TRBJ2-7; 7 bases line up with TRBD2. Trimming cost V 7 bases and J 5 bases; bases outside gene matches: 11. This CDR3 is 14 amino acids long. CDR1 is MNHEY, CDR2 SVGAGI, per germline. The DNA of the CDR3 is TGTGCCAGCACCGAGACTAGCTCGGTTAACGAGCAGTACTTC. Translated, it gives CASTETSSVNEQYF.

CDR3 sequence: CASKAGMYTEAFF. The CDR3 DNA is TGCGCCAGCAAGGCAGGGATGTACACTGAAGCTTTCTTT. The chain uses TRBV10-1 and TRBJ1-1, with a weak D call TRBD1 (5 bases). The CDR3 covers 13 residues. Trimming cost V 7 bases and J 3 bases, with 12 bases left between them. Germline values: CDR1 WNHNN, CDR2 SYGVQD (reference sequence).

The genes are TRBV7-2 and TRBJ2-7; 9 bases are shared with TRBD2. The V and J ends lost 5 bases and 3 bases, in that order; junction bases with no gene match: 11. The CDR3 is made up of 16 amino acids. Per the germline V gene, CDR1 is SGHTA and CDR2 is FQGNSA. Here the CDR3 DNA reads TGTGCCAGCAGCCCCGTTAGTAGCGGGAGTCTCTACGAGCAGTACTTC. Residues: CASSPVSSGSLYEQYF.

This chain joins TRBV6-5 and TRBJ2-5, with D possibly being TRBD1 or TRBD2 (6 bases each). V lost 0 bases, J lost 5 bases, and 10 bases lay in between. Per the germline V gene, CDR1 is MNHEY and CDR2 is SVGAGI. The CDR3 is 14 residues long. CDR3: CASSYSGGWETQYF. For the CDR3, the DNA is TGTGCCAGCAGTTACTCGGGGGGCTGGGAGACCCAGTACTTC.

The chain links TRBV5-1 to TRBJ2-7, with TRBD1 as a possible D gene (6 bases). This CDR3 region has 18 residues. Per germline, CDR1 SGHRS and CDR2 YFSETQ. The germline V and J ends were trimmed by 0 bases and 0 bases, with 19 bases remaining between them. The CDR3 loop reads CASSLELKTGNSSYEQYF. The CDR3 bases are TGCGCCAGCAGCTTGGAGCTGAAGACAGGCAATAGCTCCTACGAGCAGTACTTC.

This sequence joins TRBV28 and TRBJ2-7; 9 bases fit TRBD1. The CDR3 spans 15 residues. Trimming cost V 3 bases and J 2 bases; bases outside gene matches: 5. Germline V gene lookup returns CDR1 MDHEN and CDR2 SYDVKM. Written as DNA, the CDR3 is TGTGCCAGCAGTTTGTCAGGACAGGGGCCCTACGAGCAGTACTTC. Protein: CASSLSGQGPYEQYF.

This rearrangement joins TRBV6-1 to TRBJ2-1; TRBD2 aligns across 8 bases. CDR1 and CDR2 (germline): MNHNS, SASEGT. V lost 0 bases to trimming and J lost 8 bases; unmatched junction nucleotides: 18. The CDR3 covers 19 residues. The CDR3 nucleotides are TGTGCCAGCAGTGAAGCAGATTACGGACTAGCCAGAGCCTGGGATGAGCAGTTCTTC. Translated: CASSEADYGLARAWDEQFF.

The count of this clone is one. CDR3: CASSFSPLGGEQFF. As DNA, the CDR3 is TGTGCCAGCAGCTTCTCCCCCCTTGGTGGTGAGCAGTTCTTC. The chain uses TRBV11-3 and TRBJ2-1; D uncertain. Germline CDR1 reads SGHNT; CDR2 reads YENEEA. Deletions cut 3 bases from V and 9 bases from J, with 15 bases between. The CDR3 has 14 amino acids. The entire variable domain, with the rest obtained from reference TRBV11-3 and TRBJ2-1, is as follows: EAGVVQSPRYKIIEKKQPVAFWCNPISGHNTLYWYLQNLGQGPELLIRYENEEAVDDSQLPKDRFSAERLKGVDSTLKIQPAELGDSAVYLCASSFSPLGGEQFFGPGTRLTVL.

The chain carries TRBV7-9 and TRBJ2-7; the D is unclear. V was shortened by 4 bases and J by 2 bases, with 9 bases between the two germline ends. The length of the CDR3 is 13 residues. Germline V CDR1 and CDR2: SEHNR, FQNEAQ (reference sequence). In DNA form, the CDR3 reads TGTGCCAGCAGCTCGGCTGGCCCCTACGAGCAGTACTTC. The encoded protein is CASSSAGPYEQYF.